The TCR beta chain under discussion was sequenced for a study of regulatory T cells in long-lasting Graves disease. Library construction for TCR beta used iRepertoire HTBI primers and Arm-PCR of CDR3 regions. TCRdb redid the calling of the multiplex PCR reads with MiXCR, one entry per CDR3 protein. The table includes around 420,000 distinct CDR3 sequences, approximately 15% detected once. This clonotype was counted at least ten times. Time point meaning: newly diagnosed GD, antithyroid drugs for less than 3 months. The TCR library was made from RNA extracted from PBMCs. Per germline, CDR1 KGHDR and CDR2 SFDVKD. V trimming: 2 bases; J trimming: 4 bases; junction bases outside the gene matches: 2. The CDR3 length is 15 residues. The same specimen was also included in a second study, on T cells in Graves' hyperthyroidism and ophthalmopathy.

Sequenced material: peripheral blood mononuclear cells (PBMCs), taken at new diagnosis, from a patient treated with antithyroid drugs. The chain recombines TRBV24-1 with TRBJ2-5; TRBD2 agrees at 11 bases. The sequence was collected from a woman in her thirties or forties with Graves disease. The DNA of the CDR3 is TGTGCCACCAGTGATTACCTAGCGGGAGGAGAGACCCAGTACTTC. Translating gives CATSDYLAGGETQYF.